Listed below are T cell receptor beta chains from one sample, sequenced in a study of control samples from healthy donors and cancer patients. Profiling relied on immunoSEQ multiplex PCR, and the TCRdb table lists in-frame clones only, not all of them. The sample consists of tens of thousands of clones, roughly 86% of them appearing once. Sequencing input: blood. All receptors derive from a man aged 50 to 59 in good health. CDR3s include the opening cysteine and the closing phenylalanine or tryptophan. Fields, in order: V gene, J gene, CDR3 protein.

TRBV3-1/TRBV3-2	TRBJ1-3	CASSLIGTGNTIYF
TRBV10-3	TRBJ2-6	CAIPLAPGANVLTF
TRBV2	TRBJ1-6	CASRGQVNSPLHF
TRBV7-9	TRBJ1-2	CASSPPMAGGHGYTF
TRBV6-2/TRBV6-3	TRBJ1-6	CASSPVFYSPLHF
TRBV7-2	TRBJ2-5	CASSLVFQETQYF
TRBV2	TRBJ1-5	CASSSTYSNQPQHF
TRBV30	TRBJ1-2	CAWSVPPSYGYTF
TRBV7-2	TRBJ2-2	CASSSHTGELFF
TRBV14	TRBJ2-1	CASSRSPSHEQFF
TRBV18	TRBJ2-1	CASSPLGTQVEQFF
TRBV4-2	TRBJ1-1	CASSQERTGKSAEAFF
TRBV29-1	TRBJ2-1	CSVEGQEINEQFF
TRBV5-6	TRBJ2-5	CASSLALGQSQETQYF
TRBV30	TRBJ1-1	CAWSWDRGTEAFF
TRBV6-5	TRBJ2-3	CASSRTGGADTQYF
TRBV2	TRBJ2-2	CASSPATRIGELFF
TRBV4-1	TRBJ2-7	CASSQAWQGSYEQYF
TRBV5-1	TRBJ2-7	CASSLGVWQRSSYEQYF